This T cell receptor beta chain came from a study of technical replicates of blood from a few donors. The repertoire was sequenced with immunoSEQ multiplex PCR; TCRdb's copy has only in-frame clones and lacks some. The top ten hold 0.25% of the sample, which has tens of thousands of clones, 90% to 95% seen once. V shed 5 bases and J 7 bases; nucleotides not matched to a gene: 8. CDR1 is SGHTA and CDR2 is FQGTGA in the germline V gene. This CDR3 is built from 15 residues. Sequenced material: T cells isolated from PBMCs. The chain joins TRBV7-3 to TRBJ2-1, with TRBD2 matching 10 bases. The receptor comes from a human donor in good health. CDR3 loop: CASSLSGGARNEQFF. Here the CDR3 DNA reads TGTGCCAGCAGCCTCAGCGGGGGGGCTCGTAATGAGCAGTTCTTC.